This TCR beta chain appears in the sequencing data of a study of blood T cell repertoires in COVID-19. Assay used: immunoSEQ multiplex PCR; TCRdb lists only in-frame clones, some missing. The table includes about 110,000 clones, 85% detected once. V lost 1 base and J lost 5; bases outside the gene matches: 11. The germline V gene encodes CDR1 LGHNA and CDR2 YNFKEQ. The CDR3 extends over 17 amino acids. The sequence derives from a man aged 35-49 years with acute or convalescent COVID-19. Sequenced sample: peripheral blood. This chain uses TRBV4-2 with TRBJ2-5, with 9 bases lining up with TRBD2. The CDR3 DNA sequence: TGTGCCAGCAGCCAAGGTTCTGGCGGGGGGGCCCACGAGACCCAGTACTTC. Residues: CASSQGSGGGAHETQYF.